These 28 T cell receptor beta chains were sequenced from one sample in a study of beta chain features in type 1 diabetes. Findings and caveats of the study: Type 1 diabetes patients had TCRB CDR3s that were shorter (moderately but significantly so) in all four CD4+ subsets.

These receptors lack a known antigen. What was sequenced were expressed TCRB transcripts, since all of the isolated RNA had been reverse transcribed. The table came from immunoSEQ multiplex PCR; TCRdb's copy has only in-frame clones and leaves some out. The table includes roughly 220,000 clones, around 16% detected once. The sequencing input was naive CD4+ T cells from blood. All receptors derive from a young man with type 1 diabetes.

This clone was found a few times. This sequence joins TRBV30 and TRBJ1-4; D gene ambiguous. The V end was cut by 1 base, the J end by 1 base, with 7 bases between. The length of the CDR3 is 14 residues. Looked up from germline, CDR1 is GTSNPN and CDR2 is SVGIG (reference sequence). The CDR3 sequence: CAWSDRGTNEKLFF. The CDR3, as DNA: TGTGCCTGGAGTGACCGGGGAACTAATGAAAAACTGTTTTTT.

This chain connects TRBV28 to TRBJ1-1; TRBD1 is a possible D gene (5 bases). This CDR3 is 14 amino acids long. Per the germline V gene, CDR1 is MDHEN and CDR2 is SYDVKM. Trimming took off 3 bases at V and 4 bases at J, with 12 bases between the two ends. The CDR3 DNA sequence: TGTGCCAGCAGTTTTATTCAGGGCTCCACTGAAGCTTTCTTT. Its translation: CASSFIQGSTEAFF.

This clone was seen a handful of times. V is TRBV27 and J is TRBJ2-6; D call uncertain. This CDR3 has 10 amino acids. CDR1 MNHEY and CDR2 SMNVEV come from the germline V gene (reference sequence). Trimming took off 11 bases at V and 4 bases at J, with 3 bases between the two ends. The CDR3 here is CAVGANVLTF. The CDR3 coding sequence is TGTGCCGTAGGGGCCAACGTCCTGACTTTC.

The chain joins TRBV29-1 to TRBJ2-3, with a tentative D call TRBD1 (6 bases). V shed 3 bases and J shed 4 bases, with 8 bases lying between them. Germline values: CDR1 SQVTM, CDR2 ANQGSEA. CDR3 length: 12 amino acids. CDR3 nucleotide sequence: TGCAGCGTTGACACAGGGTCAGATACGCAGTATTTT. Protein product: CSVDTGSDTQYF.

This chain connects TRBV6-5 to TRBJ1-5; 7 positions agree with TRBD1. The CDR3 consists of 14 residues. V shed 6 bases, J shed 10 bases, and the junction held 12 bases outside the gene matches. The germline CDR1 and CDR2 sequences are MNHEY and SVGAGI. DNA for the CDR3: TGTGCCAGCAGCGTGAGCAGGGGGTACAGACCCCAGCATTTT. As protein: CASSVSRGYRPQHF.

This clone has more than one count but fewer than ten. The J gene is TRBJ1-2, the V gene TRBV28; a possible D gene is TRBD1 (5 bases). CDR3 length: 13 amino acids. Per germline, CDR1 MDHEN and CDR2 SYDVKM. Trimming took off 4 bases at V and 5 bases at J, with 11 bases between the two ends. The CDR3 protein is CASSYQGSYGYTF. The CDR3 coding sequence is TGTGCCAGCAGTTACCAGGGTTCGTATGGCTACACCTTC.

V gene TRBV29-1 combines with J gene TRBJ1-2; possible D gene TRBD1, 5 bases. The germline gives CDR1 SQVTM, CDR2 ANQGSEA. With 7 bases removed from V and 5 bases from J, the gap between germline ends came to 14 bases. This CDR3 has 12 residues. For the CDR3, the DNA is TGCAGCGCGCTCAGGGATCGGTATGGCTACACCTTC. Translating gives CSALRDRYGYTF.

This clone was detected once. The chain uses TRBV30 and TRBJ1-4; perhaps TRBD1 as D (6 bases). The CDR3 extends over 16 amino acids. CDR1 and CDR2 from the germline V gene are GTSNPN and SVGIG (reference sequence). The germline V and J ends were trimmed by 4 bases and 6 bases, with 21 bases remaining between them. The CDR3 bases are TGTGCCTGGACCACAAGGGGGTTCTCCAGGGATGAAAAACTGTTTTTT. This codes for CAWTTRGFSRDEKLFF. Full variable domain (rest looked up from reference TRBV30 and TRBJ1-4): SQTIHQWPATLVQPVGSPLSLECTVEGTSNPNLYWYRQAAGRGLQLLFYSVGIGQISSEVPQNLSASRPQDRQFILSSKKLLLSDSGFYLCAWTTRGFSRDEKLFFGSGTQLSVL.

This clone has more than one count but fewer than ten. This chain uses TRBV5-4 with TRBJ2-3; 7 bases line up with TRBD2. The CDR3 runs 14 residues. Germline CDR1 SGHNT, CDR2 YYREEE (reference sequence). The V segment lost 3 bases and the J segment 5 bases; nucleotides outside the gene matches: 6. CDR3 DNA: TGTGCCAGCAGCTCTGGGACGGGGGGAGATACGCAGTATTTT. Protein sequence: CASSSGTGGDTQYF.

This clone has only a few counts. The chain has TRBV9 and TRBJ2-3; TRBD2 matches at 10 bases. The CDR3 extends over 14 amino acids. Per germline, CDR1 SGDLS and CDR2 YYNGEE. The J segment lost 5 bases and the V segment lost 3 bases, leaving 3 bases of the junction unmatched. CDR3 sequence: CASSGAGGRDTQYF. CDR3 sequence (DNA): TGTGCCAGCAGCGGAGCGGGAGGGCGAGATACGCAGTATTTT.

This clone was found a few times. The chain combines TRBV19 with TRBJ2-1; 7 bases are shared with TRBD2. Per germline, CDR1 LNHDA and CDR2 SQIVND (reference sequence). CDR3 size: 16 residues. The junction had 16 bases not matched to a gene; V was cut back by 7 bases and J by 7 bases. CDR3: CASNPNSGRLGNEQFF. The CDR3 region has the DNA TGTGCCAGTAACCCCAATAGCGGGCGTTTAGGGAATGAGCAGTTCTTC.

This clone has a handful of counts. The chain recombines TRBV7-2 with TRBJ2-1; a weak D match, TRBD1 (5 bases). V shed 9 bases and J shed 7 bases, with 16 bases lying between them. The CDR3 length is 13 residues. Germline V lookup: CDR1 SGHTA, CDR2 FQGNSA. CDR3 sequence reads: CARELIKGNEQFF. Written as DNA, the CDR3 is TGTGCCAGAGAGCTCATCAAGGGGAATGAGCAGTTCTTC.

In its sample, this clone was seen a few times. The J gene is TRBJ2-7, the V gene TRBV9; TRBD2 aligns across 8 bases. Looked up from germline, CDR1 is SGDLS and CDR2 is YYNGEE. Trimming at V came to 0 bases and at J to 2 bases, leaving 7 bases not matched to a gene. The CDR3 is 16 residues long. Here the CDR3 reads CASSVGATSVAYEQYF. As DNA, the CDR3 is TGTGCCAGCAGCGTAGGAGCGACTAGCGTCGCCTACGAGCAGTACTTC.

V gene TRBV25-1 combines with J gene TRBJ2-2, with 7 bases identical to TRBD1. The CDR3 length is 14 residues. The junction had 4 bases not matched to a gene; V was cut back by 3 bases and J by 6 bases. Germline-derived CDR1 and CDR2 are MGHDK and SYGVNS. The CDR3 region is CASSDDRDAGELFF. The DNA for the CDR3 is TGTGCCAGCAGTGACGACAGGGACGCCGGGGAGCTGTTTTTT.

This chain connects TRBV28 to TRBJ2-7; D possibly corresponds to TRBD2 (6 bases). The CDR3 length is 13 residues. The germline V gene has CDR1 MDHEN and CDR2 SYDVKM. Trimming stripped 10 bases from V and 3 bases from J, with 16 bases between. The CDR3 DNA reads as TGTGCCACCCGTAGGCGGGGATACTACGAGCAGTACTTC. Its protein is CATRRRGYYEQYF.

This clone was observed a few times. The rearrangement uses TRBV5-1 and TRBJ2-6; TRBD1 is a possible D gene (6 bases). The ends were cut back, 6 bases at V and 3 bases at J, with 13 bases in the middle. CDR3 length: 15 residues. CDR1 SGHRS and CDR2 YFSETQ come from the germline V gene. CDR3 in DNA: TGCGCCAGCAAACTACAGGGCGTTGGGGCCAACGTCCTGACTTTC. Translating it yields CASKLQGVGANVLTF.

This clone showed up just once. The chain carries TRBV7-9 and TRBJ1-3; D possibly corresponds to TRBD1 (6 bases). CDR1 and CDR2 from the germline V gene are SEHNR and FQNEAQ (reference sequence). CDR3 size: 13 residues. Trimming shortened V by 5 bases and J by 4 bases, and 9 bases separated the two germline ends. Here the CDR3 DNA reads TGTGCCAGCAGCCCAGGACAGGGAAACACCATATATTTT. Protein product: CASSPGQGNTIYF. The full variable domain, rest sourced from reference TRBV7-9 and TRBJ1-3, is DTGVSQNPRHKITKRGQNVTFRCDPISEHNRLYWYRQTLGQGPEFLTYFQNEAQLEKSRLLSDRFSAERPKGSFSTLEIQRTEQGDSAMYLCASSPGQGNTIYFGEGSWLTVV.

The sample holds a few counts of this clone. V gene TRBV30 combines with J gene TRBJ2-3; possible D gene TRBD1, 6 bases. CDR3 length equals 14 residues. Trimming shortened V by 2 bases and J by 3 bases, and 12 bases separated the two germline ends. Germline-derived CDR1 and CDR2 are GTSNPN and SVGIG (reference sequence). In DNA form, the CDR3 reads TGTGCCTGGAGTTCCGGACAGCCTACAGATACGCAGTATTTT. It translates to CAWSSGQPTDTQYF.

This clone turned up a few times. CDR3 amino acids: CAWERQGLGEQYF. CDR3 nucleotide sequence: TGTGCCTGGGAACGACAGGGATTAGGCGAGCAGTACTTC. The chain combines TRBV30 with TRBJ2-7; 7 bases align to TRBD1. The CDR3 is 13 amino acids. Germline CDR1 GTSNPN, CDR2 SVGIG (reference sequence). J was trimmed by 6 bases and V by 5 bases; bases with no gene match: 10.

A few counts support this clone. The V gene is TRBV20-1, the J gene TRBJ2-7; D ambiguous. Germline V lookup: CDR1 DFQATT, CDR2 SNEGSKA (reference sequence). The V end lost 2 bases, the J end lost 7 bases, and 6 bases lay between the germline ends. The CDR3 contains 10 residues. CDR3 sequence (DNA): TGCAGTGCTAGAATGGAGGAGCAGTACTTC. Translated, it gives CSARMEEQYF.

This clone occurred a few times. The chain combines TRBV9 with TRBJ2-3, with D perhaps TRBD1 (6 bases). Germline lookup yields CDR1 SGDLS and CDR2 YYNGEE. Trimming shortened V by 5 bases and J by 0 bases, and 10 bases separated the two germline ends. CDR3 length: 14 residues. CDR3 nucleotide sequence: TGTGCCAGCAGGGGGGCAGCGAGCACAGATACGCAGTATTTT. It encodes CASRGAASTDTQYF. Using reference TRBV9 and TRBJ2-3 for the parts outside the CDR3, the full variable domain is DSGVTQTPKHLITATGQRVTLRCSPRSGDLSVYWYQQSLDQGLQFLIQYYNGEERAKGNILERFSAQQFPDLHSELNLSSLELGDSALYFCASRGAASTDTQYFGPGTRLTVL.

The chain couples TRBV5-1 to TRBJ1-4, with unresolved D. With 0 bases removed from V and 4 bases from J, the gap between germline ends came to 4 bases. Germline values: CDR1 SGHRS, CDR2 YFSETQ. The CDR3 loop spans 13 amino acids. The CDR3 sequence is CASSLDFNEKLFF. CDR3 in DNA: TGCGCCAGCAGCTTGGACTTTAATGAAAAACTGTTTTTT.

CDR3 nucleotide sequence: TGTGCCAGCAGTTCCCGAACTGAGCAGTTCTTC. This encodes CASSSRTEQFF. The chain recombines TRBV27 with TRBJ2-1; no firm D call. V lost 4 bases, J lost 9 bases, and 7 bases lay in between. Germline CDR1 MNHEY, CDR2 SMNVEV (reference sequence). The CDR3 is made up of 11 amino acids.

This clone was counted only a few times. The V call is TRBV6-1, the J call TRBJ1-1; tentatively, D is TRBD1 (5 bases). The CDR3 spans 15 residues. V was trimmed by 5 bases and J by 4 bases, leaving 17 bases between them. The germline CDR1 and CDR2 sequences are MNHNS and SASEGT. CDR3 sequence: CASSSGTSRGTEAFF. In DNA form, the CDR3 reads TGTGCCAGCAGTTCAGGGACCTCAAGGGGCACTGAAGCTTTCTTT.

This clone appeared a few times. The V gene is TRBV7-2, the J gene TRBJ2-1, with TRBD2 identical over 9 bases. CDR3 length: 15 residues. The trim removed 6 bases at V and 6 bases at J, leaving 9 bases unmatched. Germline V gene lookup returns CDR1 SGHTA and CDR2 FQGNSA. CDR3 in DNA: TGTGCCAGCAGATCTCCGGGACTAGCTGGCAATGAGCAGTTCTTC. This translates into CASRSPGLAGNEQFF.

V gene TRBV4-1 combines with J gene TRBJ2-1; 11 bases match TRBD2. The J segment lost 7 bases and the V segment lost 4 bases, leaving 6 bases of the junction unmatched. The CDR3 consists of 15 residues. In germline, CDR1 is MGHRA, CDR2 YSYEKL. Here the CDR3 DNA reads TGCGCCAGCAGCCGGGGACTAGCGGAGCAGAATGAGCAGTTCTTC. Protein product: CASSRGLAEQNEQFF.

J is TRBJ1-5 and V is TRBV28, with 8 bases matching TRBD1. V gave up 6 bases and J gave up 2 bases; unmatched junction bases: 0. Germline loops: CDR1 MDHEN, CDR2 SYDVKM. This CDR3 spans 13 amino acids. The CDR3 region has the DNA TGTGCCAGCAGGGACAGGGGCAATCAGCCCCAGCATTTT. It yields the protein CASRDRGNQPQHF.

The chain combines TRBV9 with TRBJ2-3; no clear D. This CDR3 comprises 16 residues. Germline assignment: CDR1 SGDLS and CDR2 YYNGEE. Trimming stripped 2 bases from V and 0 bases from J, with 13 bases between. The CDR3 nucleotides are TGTGCCAGCAGCGTCGGACGACCCTCTAGCACAGATACGCAGTATTTT. It encodes CASSVGRPSSTDTQYF.